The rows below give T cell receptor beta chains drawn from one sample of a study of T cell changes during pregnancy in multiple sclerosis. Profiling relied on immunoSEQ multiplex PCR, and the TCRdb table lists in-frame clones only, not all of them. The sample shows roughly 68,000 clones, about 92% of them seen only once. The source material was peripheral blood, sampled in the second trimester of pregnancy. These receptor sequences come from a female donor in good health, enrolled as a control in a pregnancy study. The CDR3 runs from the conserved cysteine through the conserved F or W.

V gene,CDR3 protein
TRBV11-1,CASSLGGSSYNEQFF
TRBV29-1,CSESGDYNEQFF
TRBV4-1,CASSSRTQQGSNQPQHF
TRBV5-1,CASSLPKGGANTGELFF
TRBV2,CASSEGGGYSNQPQHF
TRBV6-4,CASSDSGGSGDTQYF
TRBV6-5,CASSYSTGNTIYF
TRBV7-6,CASSLNRGGGIQYF
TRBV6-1,CASSELTGQGNTEAFF
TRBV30,CAWSQGYEQYF
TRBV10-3,CAISDSSGANVLTF
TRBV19,CASSIDEALDTEAFF
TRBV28,CASSIQGARFDSNQPQHF
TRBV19,CASSGQGRGTEAFF
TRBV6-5,CASSYDQGNSYEQYF
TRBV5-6,CASSLDSYSNQPQHF
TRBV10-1,CASSGRDRLAYEQYF
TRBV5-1,CASSLGRVTTGELFF
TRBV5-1,CASSPGLSSYNEQFF
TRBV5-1,CASSFGGTLGGTEAFF
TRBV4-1,CASSQDRGWNQPQHF
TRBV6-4,CASSELGGSGELFF
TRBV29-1,CSVGQGNEKLFF
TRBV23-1,CASSHSGQGGEKLFF
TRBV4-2,CASRTGTGEMEKLFF
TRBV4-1,CASSQGQGGNQPQHF
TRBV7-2,CASSLETSGTYEQYF
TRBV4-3,CASSQDSGRVYDEQYF
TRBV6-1,CASSEGASASRNTIYF
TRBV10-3,CAIAEGKGNTIYF
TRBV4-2,CASSQEGGRQGGYGYTF
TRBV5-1,CASSLVAVGENIQYF
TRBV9,CASSYGRGQETQYF
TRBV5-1,CASTSGGPRDEQFF
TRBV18,CASSSTGGQRSEKLFF
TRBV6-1,CASSELAGEHYEQYF
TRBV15,CATSRGPPLGSTDTQYF
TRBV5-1,CASSFTGQETQYF
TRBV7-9,CASRPRQGKDTQYF
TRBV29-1,CSVWGGGAETQYF
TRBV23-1,CAGVAAHTDTQYF